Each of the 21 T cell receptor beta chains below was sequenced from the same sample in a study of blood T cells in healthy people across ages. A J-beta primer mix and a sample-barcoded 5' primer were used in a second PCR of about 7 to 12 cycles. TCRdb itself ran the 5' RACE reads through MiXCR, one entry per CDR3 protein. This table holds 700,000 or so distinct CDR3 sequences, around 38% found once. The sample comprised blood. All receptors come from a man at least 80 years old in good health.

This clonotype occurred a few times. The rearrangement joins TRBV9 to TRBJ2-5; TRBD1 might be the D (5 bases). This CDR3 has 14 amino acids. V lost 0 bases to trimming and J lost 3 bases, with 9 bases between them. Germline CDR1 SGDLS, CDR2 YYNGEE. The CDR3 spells CASSVASGKETQYF. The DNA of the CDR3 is TGTGCCAGCAGCGTAGCGTCAGGGAAAGAGACCCAGTACTTC.

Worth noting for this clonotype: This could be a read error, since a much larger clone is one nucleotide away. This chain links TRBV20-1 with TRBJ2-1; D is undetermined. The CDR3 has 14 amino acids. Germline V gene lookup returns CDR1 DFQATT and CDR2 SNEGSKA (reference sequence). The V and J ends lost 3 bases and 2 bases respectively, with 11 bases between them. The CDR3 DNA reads TGCAGTGCTAGCCGCAGGTGGACCTACAATGAGCAGTTCTTC. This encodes CSASRRWTYNEQFF.

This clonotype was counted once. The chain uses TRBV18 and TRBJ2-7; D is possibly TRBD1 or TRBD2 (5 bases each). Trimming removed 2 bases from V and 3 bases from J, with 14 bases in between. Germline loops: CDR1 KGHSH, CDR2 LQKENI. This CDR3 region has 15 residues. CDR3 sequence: CASSPTGALNYEQYF. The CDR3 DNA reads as TGTGCCAGCTCACCAACCGGGGCACTAAACTACGAGCAGTACTTC. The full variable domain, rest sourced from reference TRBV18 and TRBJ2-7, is NAGVMQNPRHLVRRRGQEARLRCSPMKGHSHVYWYRQLPEEGLKFMVYLQKENIIDESGMPKERFSAEFPKEGPSILRIQQVVRGDSAAYFCASSPTGALNYEQYFGPGTRLTVT.

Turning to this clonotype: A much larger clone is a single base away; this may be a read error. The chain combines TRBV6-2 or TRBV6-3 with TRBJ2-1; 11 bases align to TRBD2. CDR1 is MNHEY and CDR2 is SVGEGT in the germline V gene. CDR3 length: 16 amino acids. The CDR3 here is CARRPGTSGLVHEQFF. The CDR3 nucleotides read TGTGCCCGCAGGCCCGGGACTAGCGGCCTTGTACACGAGCAGTTCTTC.

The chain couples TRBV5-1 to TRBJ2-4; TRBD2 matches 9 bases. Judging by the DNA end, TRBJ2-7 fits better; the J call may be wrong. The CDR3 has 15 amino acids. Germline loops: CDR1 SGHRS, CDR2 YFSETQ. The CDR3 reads CASSFEGGGASEQYF. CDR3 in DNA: TGCGCCAGCAGCTTTGAGGGCGGGGGGGCCTCCGAGCAGTACTTC.

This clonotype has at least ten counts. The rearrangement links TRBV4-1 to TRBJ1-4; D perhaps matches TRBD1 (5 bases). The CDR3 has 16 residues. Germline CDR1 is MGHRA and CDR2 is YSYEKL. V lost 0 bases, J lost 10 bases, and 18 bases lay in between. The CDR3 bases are TGCGCCAGCAGCCAAGACCCCGGGGCTAGTTTACTAAAACTGTTTTTT. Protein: CASSQDPGASLLKLFF.

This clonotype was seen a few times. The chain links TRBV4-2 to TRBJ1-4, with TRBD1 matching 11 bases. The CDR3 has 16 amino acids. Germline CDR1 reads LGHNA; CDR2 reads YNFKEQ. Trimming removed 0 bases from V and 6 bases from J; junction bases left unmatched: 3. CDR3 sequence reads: CASSQDRTGGDEKLFF. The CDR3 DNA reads TGTGCCAGCAGCCAAGATAGGACAGGGGGCGATGAAAAACTGTTTTTT.

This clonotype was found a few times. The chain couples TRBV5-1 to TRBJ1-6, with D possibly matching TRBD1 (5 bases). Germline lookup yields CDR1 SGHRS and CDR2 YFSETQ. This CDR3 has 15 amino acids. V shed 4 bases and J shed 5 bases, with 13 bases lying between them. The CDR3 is CASSPTDADNSPLHF. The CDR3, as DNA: TGCGCCAGCAGCCCGACAGATGCGGATAATTCACCCCTCCACTTT.

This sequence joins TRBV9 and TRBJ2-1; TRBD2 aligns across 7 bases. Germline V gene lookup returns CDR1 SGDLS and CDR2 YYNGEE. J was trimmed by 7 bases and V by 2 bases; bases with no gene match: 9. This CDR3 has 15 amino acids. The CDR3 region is CASSVQLERDNEQFF. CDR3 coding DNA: TGTGCCAGCAGCGTCCAACTTGAGCGGGATAATGAGCAGTTCTTC.

The DNA for the CDR3 is TGTGCCAGCAGAGACACCGGGACAGCAGAGACCCAGTACTTC. It is translated as CASRDTGTAETQYF. The genes are TRBV6-2 or TRBV6-3 and TRBJ2-7; 7 nucleotides match TRBD1. The J call may be incorrect, as the DNA end agrees better with TRBJ2-5. This CDR3 contains 14 residues. Germline V gene lookup returns CDR1 MNHEY and CDR2 SVGEGT.

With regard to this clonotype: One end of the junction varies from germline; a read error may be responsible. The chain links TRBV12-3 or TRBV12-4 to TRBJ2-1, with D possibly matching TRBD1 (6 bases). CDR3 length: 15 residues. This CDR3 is CASSVAFGQLNEQFF. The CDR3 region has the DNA TGTGCCAGCAGTGTAGCCTTTGGACAGTTAAATGAGCAGTTCTTC.

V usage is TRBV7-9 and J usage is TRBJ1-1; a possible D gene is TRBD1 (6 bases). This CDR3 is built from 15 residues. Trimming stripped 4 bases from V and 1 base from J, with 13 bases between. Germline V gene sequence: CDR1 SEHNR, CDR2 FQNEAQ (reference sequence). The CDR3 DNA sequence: TGTGCCAGCAGCTGGGAACAGGGAAAGAACACTGAAGCTTTCTTT. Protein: CASSWEQGKNTEAFF. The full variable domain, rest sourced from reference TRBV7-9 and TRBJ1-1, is DTGVSQNPRHKITKRGQNVTFRCDPISEHNRLYWYRQTLGQGPEFLTYFQNEAQLEKSRLLSDRFSAERPKGSFSTLEIQRTEQGDSAMYLCASSWEQGKNTEAFFGQGTRLTVV.

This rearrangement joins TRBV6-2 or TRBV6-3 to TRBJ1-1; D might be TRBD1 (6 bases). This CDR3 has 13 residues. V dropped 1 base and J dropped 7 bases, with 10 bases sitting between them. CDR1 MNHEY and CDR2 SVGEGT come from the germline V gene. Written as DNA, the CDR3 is TGTGCCAGCAGTTACTACGGACAGCGTGAAGCTTTCTTT. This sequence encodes CASSYYGQREAFF.

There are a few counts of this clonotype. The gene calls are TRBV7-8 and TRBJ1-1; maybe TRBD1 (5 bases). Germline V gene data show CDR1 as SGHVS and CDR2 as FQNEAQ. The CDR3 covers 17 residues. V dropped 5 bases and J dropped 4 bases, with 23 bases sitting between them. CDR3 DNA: TGTGCCAGCAGCCCCGGGACGGGGGGTCGTTGGGGCACTGAAGCTTTCTTT. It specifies CASSPGTGGRWGTEAFF.

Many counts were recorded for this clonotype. This CDR3 is CASSLISRSYEQYF. DNA of the CDR3: TGTGCCAGCAGTTTAATTTCGCGTTCCTACGAGCAGTACTTC. The V gene is TRBV28, the J gene TRBJ2-7; D is uncertain. V was cut by 2 bases and J by 1 base, with 9 bases left in between. The CDR3 has 14 residues. Germline CDR1 reads MDHEN; CDR2 reads SYDVKM.

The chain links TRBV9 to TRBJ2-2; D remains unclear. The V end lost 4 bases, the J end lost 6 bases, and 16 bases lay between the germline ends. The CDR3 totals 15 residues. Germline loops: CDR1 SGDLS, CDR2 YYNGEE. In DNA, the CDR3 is TGTGCCAGCAGCCCATTCTCCACCAGGCCCGGGGAGCTGTTTTTT. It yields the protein CASSPFSTRPGELFF.

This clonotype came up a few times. CDR3 DNA sequence: TGTGCCAGCAGTTACGAGACAGGGGGCGGGGAGACCCAGTACTTC. This codes for CASSYETGGGETQYF. V usage is TRBV6-2 or TRBV6-3 and J usage is TRBJ2-5; 10 positions match TRBD1. Per the germline V gene, CDR1 is MNHEY and CDR2 is SVGEGT. CDR3 length: 15 amino acids. V dropped 2 bases and J dropped 5; count of bases not matched to a gene: 5.

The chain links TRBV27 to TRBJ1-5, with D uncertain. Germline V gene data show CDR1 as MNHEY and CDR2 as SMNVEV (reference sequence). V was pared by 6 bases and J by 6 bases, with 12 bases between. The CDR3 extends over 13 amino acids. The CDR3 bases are TGTGCCAGCAGCACGACCCGAGGTCAGCCCCAGCATTTT. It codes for CASSTTRGQPQHF.

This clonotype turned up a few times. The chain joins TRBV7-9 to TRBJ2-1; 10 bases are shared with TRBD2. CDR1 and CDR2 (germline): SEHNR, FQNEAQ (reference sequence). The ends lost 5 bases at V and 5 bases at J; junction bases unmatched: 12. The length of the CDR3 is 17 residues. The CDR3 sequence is CASSRAELLAGDNEQFF. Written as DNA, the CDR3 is TGTGCCAGCAGCCGGGCGGAATTGCTAGCGGGGGACAATGAGCAGTTCTTC.

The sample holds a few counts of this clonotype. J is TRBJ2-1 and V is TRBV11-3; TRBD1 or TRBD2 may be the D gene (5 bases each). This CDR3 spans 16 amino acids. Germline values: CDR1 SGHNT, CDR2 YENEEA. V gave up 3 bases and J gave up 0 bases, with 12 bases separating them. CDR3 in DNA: TGTGCCAGCAGCTTGGGACCTCCGAGCTCCTACAATGAGCAGTTCTTC. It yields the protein CASSLGPPSSYNEQFF. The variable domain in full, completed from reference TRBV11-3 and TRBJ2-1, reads EAGVVQSPRYKIIEKKQPVAFWCNPISGHNTLYWYLQNLGQGPELLIRYENEEAVDDSQLPKDRFSAERLKGVDSTLKIQPAELGDSAVYLCASSLGPPSSYNEQFFGPGTRLTVL.

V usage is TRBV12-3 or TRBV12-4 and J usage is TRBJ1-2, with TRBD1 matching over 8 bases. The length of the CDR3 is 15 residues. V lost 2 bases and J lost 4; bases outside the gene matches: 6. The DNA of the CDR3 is TGTGCCAGCAGTTTACAGGGGGCAGATCGCTATGGCTACACCTTC. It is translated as CASSLQGADRYGYTF.